Shown below are 21 T cell receptor beta chains from a single sample sequenced in a study of blood T cell repertoires in COVID-19. Here immunoSEQ multiplex PCR was the method, and the copy in TCRdb shows in-frame clones only, minus some. The sample consists of 120,000 or so clones, over 65% of them appearing once. The sample was peripheral blood. These receptors all stem from a woman in her 70s with acute or convalescent COVID-19.

The chain uses TRBV2 and TRBJ2-2; 7 positions agree with TRBD1. V shed 5 bases, J shed 6 bases, and the junction held 6 bases outside the gene matches. CDR3 length equals 14 residues. The germline CDR1 and CDR2 sequences are SNHLY and FYNNEI. The CDR3 here is CASSYRQGPGELFF. In DNA form, the CDR3 reads TGTGCCAGCAGTTACAGACAGGGTCCCGGGGAGCTGTTTTTT. The variable domain in full, with the rest retrieved from reference TRBV2 and TRBJ2-2, is EPEVTQTPSHQVTQMGQEVILRCVPISNHLYFYWYRQILGQKVEFLVSFYNNEISEKSEIFDDQFSVERPDGSNFTLKIRSTKLEDSAMYFCASSYRQGPGELFFGEGSRLTVL.

The chain combines TRBV29-1 with TRBJ1-2; the D gene is possibly TRBD1 (6 bases). This CDR3 is 14 amino acids long. Germline CDR1 and CDR2: SQVTM and ANQGSEA. Trimming stripped 1 base from V and 0 bases from J, with 9 bases between. CDR3 nucleotide sequence: TGCAGCGTTGAAGGGACAGCAACTAACTATGGCTACACCTTC. Its protein product is CSVEGTATNYGYTF.

V usage is TRBV5-1 and J usage is TRBJ2-2, with 7 bases fitting TRBD1. CDR1 is SGHRS and CDR2 is YFSETQ in the germline V gene. V dropped 5 bases and J dropped 4; count of bases not matched to a gene: 8. The CDR3 consists of 15 residues. The CDR3 sequence: CASSSGTASTGELFF. CDR3 sequence (DNA): TGCGCCAGCAGTTCAGGGACAGCCTCCACCGGGGAGCTGTTTTTT.

The rearrangement uses TRBV6-5 and TRBJ1-5; TRBD1 might be the D (5 bases). The V and J ends lost 6 bases and 7 bases respectively, with 16 bases between them. The CDR3 loop spans 14 amino acids. Per germline, CDR1 MNHEY and CDR2 SVGAGI. The CDR3 DNA is TGTGCCAGCAGCGCCGGGGGAGGCGGGCAGCCCCAGCATTTT. Amino acids: CASSAGGGGQPQHF.

The V and J genes are TRBV29-1 and TRBJ1-4; 8 bases fit TRBD1. Looked up from germline, CDR1 is SQVTM and CDR2 is ANQGSEA. Trimming took 0 bases from V and 5 from J; bases not matched to a gene: 11. CDR3 length equals 17 residues. The CDR3 nucleotides read TGCAGCGTTGAAGATCCCGAACAGGGGGTCTCAAATGAAAAACTGTTTTTT. It encodes CSVEDPEQGVSNEKLFF.

The rearrangement links TRBV24-1 to TRBJ1-2; D unresolved. The germline V gene has CDR1 KGHDR and CDR2 SFDVKD. This CDR3 region has 13 residues. V gave up 3 bases and J gave up 8 bases, with 12 bases separating them. The CDR3 bases are TGTGCCACCAGTGATCACGGACGGGAGGGCTACACCTTC. It codes for CATSDHGREGYTF.

This clone has a single count. The chain uses TRBV11-3 and TRBJ2-7; 9 bases line up with TRBD1. The CDR3 contains 15 residues. With 6 bases clipped from V and 6 bases from J, the junction kept 12 bases outside the gene matches. The germline V gene encodes CDR1 SGHNT and CDR2 YENEEA. The CDR3 loop is CASSRTGTGIPEQYF. The CDR3 DNA reads TGTGCCAGCAGTCGAACCGGGACAGGGATCCCCGAGCAGTACTTC.

This sequence joins TRBV15 and TRBJ1-6; 7 bases align to TRBD1. J lost 5 bases, V lost 6 bases, and 7 bases had no gene match. Germline assignment: CDR1 LNHNV and CDR2 YYDKDF (reference sequence). This CDR3 is built from 15 residues. This chain's CDR3 is CATSWGDSDNSPLHF. Written as DNA, the CDR3 is TGTGCCACCAGTTGGGGGGACAGTGATAATTCACCCCTCCACTTT.

The chain employs TRBV7-8 and TRBJ2-5, with TRBD1 matching over 8 bases. CDR1 is SGHVS, CDR2 FQNEAQ, per germline. Trimming took 5 bases from V and 3 from J; bases not matched to a gene: 11. The CDR3 runs 16 residues. CDR3 amino acids: CASSPRQGLTEETQYF. DNA of the CDR3: TGTGCCAGCAGCCCACGACAGGGGCTCACCGAAGAGACCCAGTACTTC.

This clone occurred a few times. CDR3 loop: CASSEHRDYGYTF. The CDR3 bases are TGTGCCAGCAGTGAACACAGGGACTATGGCTACACCTTC. The chain combines TRBV6-1 with TRBJ1-2, with D tentatively TRBD1 (6 bases). The CDR3 has 13 residues. V shed 2 bases and J shed 3 bases, with 7 bases lying between them. Germline CDR1 reads MNHNS; CDR2 reads SASEGT.

This clone was seen a handful of times. The chain joins TRBV19 to TRBJ1-4; 8 bases are a match to TRBD1. Germline V gene data show CDR1 as LNHDA and CDR2 as SQIVND (reference sequence). J lost 0 bases, V lost 6 bases, and 6 bases had no gene match. This CDR3 is 16 amino acids long. Here the CDR3 reads CASRPQGAATNEKLFF. For the CDR3, the DNA is TGTGCCAGTAGACCTCAGGGGGCCGCAACTAATGAAAAACTGTTTTTT.

Only a few counts were recorded for this clone. J is TRBJ2-1 and V is TRBV5-4; TRBD2 agrees at 13 bases. The CDR3 runs to 16 residues. V lost 0 bases, J lost 8 bases, and 5 bases stayed unmatched. CDR1 and CDR2 (germline): SGHNT, YYREEE (reference sequence). Here the CDR3 DNA reads TGTGCCAGCAGCTTGGGGGGGACTAGCGGGGTGGATGAGCAGTTCTTC. It is translated as CASSLGGTSGVDEQFF.

This clone showed up just a few times. The rearrangement uses TRBV19 and TRBJ1-2; 7 nucleotides agree with TRBD1. The germline gives CDR1 LNHDA, CDR2 SQIVND (reference sequence). V was pared by 5 bases and J by 1 base, with 7 bases of the junction left unmatched. This CDR3 contains 15 residues. CDR3 residues: CASSPGPGGNYGYTF. Here the CDR3 DNA reads TGTGCCAGTAGTCCGGGCCCAGGGGGTAACTATGGCTACACCTTC. The full variable domain, with the rest looked up from reference TRBV19 and TRBJ1-2, is DGGITQSPKYLFRKEGQNVTLSCEQNLNHDAMYWYRQDPGQGLRLIYYSQIVNDFQKGDIAEGYSVSREKKESFPLTVTSAQKNPTAFYLCASSPGPGGNYGYTFGSGTRLTVV.

Here the CDR3 reads CASSFRQGADEQFF. For the CDR3, the DNA is TGTGCCAGCAGCTTCCGTCAGGGGGCCGACGAGCAGTTCTTC. The chain recombines TRBV7-2 with TRBJ2-1; 8 bases match TRBD1. This CDR3 contains 14 residues. In germline, CDR1 is SGHTA, CDR2 FQGNSA. V dropped 3 bases and J dropped 10; count of bases not matched to a gene: 8.

The chain employs TRBV6-5 and TRBJ1-2; possibly TRBD1 for D (6 bases). With 7 bases removed from V and 8 bases from J, the gap between germline ends came to 17 bases. Germline V gives CDR1 MNHEY, CDR2 SVGAGI. The CDR3 runs to 13 residues. The CDR3 here is CASNRAGERGYTF. CDR3 in DNA: TGTGCCAGCAACAGGGCAGGGGAAAGGGGCTACACCTTC.

The V gene is TRBV20-1, the J gene TRBJ1-1; D is unresolved. Germline CDR1 reads DFQATT; CDR2 reads SNEGSKA (reference sequence). The CDR3 contains 11 residues. CDR3 sequence: CRLTANTEAFF. CDR3 bases: TGCAGACTCACAGCGAACACTGAAGCTTTCTTT.

The chain employs TRBV7-9 and TRBJ1-2; 7 nucleotides line up with TRBD1. The germline CDR1 and CDR2 sequences are SEHNR and FQNEAQ (reference sequence). The length of the CDR3 is 14 residues. The ends lost 4 bases at V and 3 bases at J; junction bases unmatched: 5. The CDR3 sequence is CASSSSGTDYGYTF. The CDR3 DNA follows: TGTGCCAGCAGCTCTTCCGGGACAGACTATGGCTACACCTTC.

This clone was seen only once. This chain uses TRBV25-1 with TRBJ1-6, with 11 bases aligning to TRBD1. After removal of 1 base from V and 1 base from J, the junction contained 0 bases not matched to a gene. This CDR3 is 17 amino acids long. Looked up from germline, CDR1 is MGHDK and CDR2 is SYGVNS. The CDR3 spells CASSEWDRGSYNSPLHF. The CDR3 nucleotides are TGTGCCAGCAGTGAATGGGACAGGGGGTCCTATAATTCACCCCTCCACTTT.

The chain links TRBV2 to TRBJ1-4, with 9 bases that match TRBD1. Germline assignment: CDR1 SNHLY and CDR2 FYNNEI. The CDR3 totals 15 residues. The CDR3 coding sequence is TGTAGCTGTAGGACAGGGGTTGCAACTAATGAAAAACTGTTTTTT. Translation: CSCRTGVATNEKLFF.

The V and J genes are TRBV5-1 and TRBJ2-7, with 8 positions matching TRBD1. The J segment lost 4 bases and the V segment lost 3 bases, leaving 9 bases of the junction unmatched. There are 15 residues in the CDR3. The germline CDR1 and CDR2 sequences are SGHRS and YFSETQ. CDR3 protein: CASSSTTGVNYEQYF. In DNA, the CDR3 is TGCGCCAGCAGCTCGACGACAGGGGTTAATTACGAGCAGTACTTC.

This sequence joins TRBV29-1 and TRBJ2-2, with 9 positions matching TRBD1. The CDR3 sequence is 15 residues long. V was pared by 6 bases and J by 4 bases, with 9 bases of the junction left unmatched. The germline gives CDR1 SQVTM, CDR2 ANQGSEA. DNA of the CDR3: TGCAGCGTCCAACAGGGGGCGAGGGTCACCGGGGAGCTGTTTTTT. Amino acids: CSVQQGARVTGELFF.